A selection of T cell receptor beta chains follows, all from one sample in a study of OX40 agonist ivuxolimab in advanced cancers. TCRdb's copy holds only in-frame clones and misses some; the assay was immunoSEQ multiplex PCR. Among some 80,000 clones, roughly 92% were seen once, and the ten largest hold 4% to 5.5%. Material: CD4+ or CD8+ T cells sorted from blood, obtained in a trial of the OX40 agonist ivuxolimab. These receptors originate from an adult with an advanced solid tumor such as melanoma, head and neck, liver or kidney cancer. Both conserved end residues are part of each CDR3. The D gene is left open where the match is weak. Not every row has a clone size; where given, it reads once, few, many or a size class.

CDR3 DNA: TGTGCCAGCAGCTTAAGTCCAGGGAGCACTGAAGCTTTCTTT
CDR3 protein: CASSLSPGSTEAFF
clone size: NA
D gene: NA
J gene: TRBJ1-1
V gene: TRBV11-3

CDR3 DNA: TGTGCCAGCACCCGTGGCGGGCAAGAGACCCAGTACTTC
CDR3 protein: CASTRGGQETQYF
clone size: NA
D gene: NA
J gene: TRBJ2-5
V gene: TRBV28

CDR3 DNA: TGTGCCAGCAGCCTACGACAGGGGTCCGGGCCCCAGCATTTT
CDR3 protein: CASSLRQGSGPQHF
clone size: NA
D gene: TRBD1
J gene: TRBJ1-5
V gene: TRBV5-6

CDR3 DNA: TGTGCCAGCAAAGGAGGGAGGGAGGTACAAGAGACCCAGTACTTC
CDR3 protein: CASKGGREVQETQYF
clone size: few
D gene: TRBD2
J gene: TRBJ2-5
V gene: TRBV2

CDR3 DNA: TGTGCCAGCAGCCAATCTGGGACTAGCAACAATGAGCAGTTCTTC
CDR3 protein: CASSQSGTSNNEQFF
clone size: once
D gene: TRBD2
J gene: TRBJ2-1
V gene: TRBV7-3

CDR3 DNA: TGTGCCAGCAGCCCAGCAGGTGCGGAATGGACCCAGTACTTC
CDR3 protein: CASSPAGAEWTQYF
clone size: NA
D gene: NA
J gene: TRBJ2-5
V gene: TRBV11-3

CDR3 DNA: TGTGCCATCAGCGCGCCTCTTAGCGGGACGAACACCGGGGAGCTGTTTTTT
CDR3 protein: CAISAPLSGTNTGELFF
clone size: NA
D gene: TRBD2
J gene: TRBJ2-2
V gene: TRBV10-3

CDR3 DNA: TGCGCCAGCAGCCTAGTTGCTAGCAACTACAATGAGCAGTTCTTC
CDR3 protein: CASSLVASNYNEQFF
clone size: NA
D gene: NA
J gene: TRBJ2-1
V gene: TRBV5-1

CDR3 DNA: TGTGCCAGCTCAAGGCGGGAGGAATACAATGAGCAGTTCTTC
CDR3 protein: CASSRREEYNEQFF
clone size: NA
D gene: TRBD2
J gene: TRBJ2-1
V gene: TRBV18

CDR3 DNA: TGTGCCAGCAGCTCGGGGAGGAGCACAGATACGCAGTATTTT
CDR3 protein: CASSSGRSTDTQYF
clone size: NA
D gene: NA
J gene: TRBJ2-3
V gene: TRBV7-2

CDR3 DNA: TGTGCCAGCAGCCCCCGCGGGACAGGGGATGAGCAGTTCTTC
CDR3 protein: CASSPRGTGDEQFF
clone size: NA
D gene: TRBD1
J gene: TRBJ2-1
V gene: TRBV7-2

CDR3 DNA: TGCGCCAGCAGCCAAGATCGCGTTGCCTCGGGATCCGGGGAGCTGTTTTTT
CDR3 protein: CASSQDRVASGSGELFF
clone size: NA
D gene: NA
J gene: TRBJ2-2
V gene: TRBV4-1

CDR3 DNA: TGCGCCAGCAGTGAGTCGGTGGGCACAGATACGCAGTATTTT
CDR3 protein: CASSESVGTDTQYF
clone size: NA
D gene: NA
J gene: TRBJ2-3
V gene: TRBV10-1

CDR3 DNA: TGTGCCAGCAGCGTACAACAGCAAGAGACCCAGTACTTC
CDR3 protein: CASSVQQQETQYF
clone size: NA
D gene: NA
J gene: TRBJ2-5
V gene: TRBV9

CDR3 DNA: TGTGCCAGCAGTTTACTAGCCCCCTCGTACGAGCAGTACTTC
CDR3 protein: CASSLLAPSYEQYF
clone size: NA
D gene: NA
J gene: TRBJ2-7
V gene: TRBV28

CDR3 DNA: TGTGCCAGCAGCCCAAACCCCAGGGTAAGAGGGAACAATGAGCAGTTCTTC
CDR3 protein: CASSPNPRVRGNNEQFF
clone size: NA
D gene: NA
J gene: TRBJ2-1
V gene: TRBV7-3

CDR3 DNA: TGTGCCAGCTCCTCGGCGGGAGGTTACGAGCAGTACTTC
CDR3 protein: CASSSAGGYEQYF
clone size: NA
D gene: TRBD2
J gene: TRBJ2-7
V gene: TRBV18

CDR3 DNA: TGCAGCGTGGCGACTAGCGGGAGCGTCGATGAGCAGTTCTTC
CDR3 protein: CSVATSGSVDEQFF
clone size: NA
D gene: TRBD2
J gene: TRBJ2-1
V gene: TRBV29-1

CDR3 DNA: TGTGCCAGCAGCTTAAGTCCATCAGATACGCAGTATTTT
CDR3 protein: CASSLSPSDTQYF
clone size: NA
D gene: NA
J gene: TRBJ2-3
V gene: TRBV7-9

CDR3 DNA: TGCAGTGCTCGGACTAGCAATGAGCAGTTCTTC
CDR3 protein: CSARTSNEQFF
clone size: few
D gene: TRBD2
J gene: TRBJ2-1
V gene: TRBV20-1

CDR3 DNA: TGTGCCAGTAGTATGGGACTAGCATACAATGAGCAGTTCTTC
CDR3 protein: CASSMGLAYNEQFF
clone size: NA
D gene: TRBD2
J gene: TRBJ2-1
V gene: TRBV19

CDR3 DNA: TGCAGCGTGGCGACGACGGGACACCTTGAGCAGTTCTTC
CDR3 protein: CSVATTGHLEQFF
clone size: NA
D gene: NA
J gene: TRBJ2-1
V gene: TRBV29-1

CDR3 DNA: TGTGCCAGCAGATCGGGACTAGCGGGAAATTACGAGCAGTACTTC
CDR3 protein: CASRSGLAGNYEQYF
clone size: NA
D gene: TRBD2
J gene: TRBJ2-7
V gene: TRBV6-5

CDR3 DNA: TGTGCCAGCAGCTTATTGGTGGGAACGGAGACCCAGTACTTC
CDR3 protein: CASSLLVGTETQYF
clone size: NA
D gene: NA
J gene: TRBJ2-5
V gene: TRBV11-2

CDR3 DNA: TGTGCCAGCCTTCCTCTCAGACTAGCGGGAGCGATAGATACGCAGTATTTT
CDR3 protein: CASLPLRLAGAIDTQYF
clone size: NA
D gene: TRBD2
J gene: TRBJ2-3
V gene: TRBV28

CDR3 DNA: TGTGCCATCAGCAGTTTTGGGAGCTACAATGAGCAGTTCTTC
CDR3 protein: CAISSFGSYNEQFF
clone size: NA
D gene: NA
J gene: TRBJ2-1
V gene: TRBV10-3

CDR3 DNA: TGCGCCAGCAGCGCGGACTCGTACGAGCAGTACTTC
CDR3 protein: CASSADSYEQYF
clone size: NA
D gene: NA
J gene: TRBJ2-7
V gene: TRBV10-1

CDR3 DNA: TGTGCCAGCAGCCACAGCCAAGAGACCCAGTACTTC
CDR3 protein: CASSHSQETQYF
clone size: NA
D gene: NA
J gene: TRBJ2-5
V gene: TRBV7-8

CDR3 DNA: TGTGCCGCCCTCCTGCTCCCTTTTTCCTACAATGAGCAGTTCTTC
CDR3 protein: CAALLLPFSYNEQFF
clone size: NA
D gene: NA
J gene: TRBJ2-1
V gene: TRBV28

CDR3 DNA: TGTGCTAGCAGCATAGACCCCCCGGTAGGGCTGTGTCAGCCCCAGCATTTT
CDR3 protein: CASSIDPPVGLCQPQHF
clone size: NA
D gene: NA
J gene: TRBJ1-5
V gene: TRBV7-7

CDR3 DNA: TGTGCCAGCAGCTCGACCGGGACTAGCGGGAGGAAGCTGTTCTTC
CDR3 protein: CASSSTGTSGRKLFF
clone size: once
D gene: TRBD2
J gene: TRBJ2-1
V gene: TRBV7-3